The 27 T cell receptor beta chains in this list originate from one sample, sequenced in a study of shared clonotypes between healthy human individuals. Profiling relied on immunoSEQ multiplex PCR, and the TCRdb table lists in-frame clones only, not all of them. The table has about 99,000 clones, less than 50% seen once. Material for sequencing was PBMCs. The receptors were sampled from a woman aged 40 to 50 in good health. Some clones in this sample may be carry-over from other donors' samples.

The V gene is TRBV7-6, the J gene TRBJ2-5; 8 bases match TRBD1. The CDR3 runs to 15 residues. V trimming: 6 bases; J trimming: 5 bases; junction bases outside the gene matches: 11. CDR1 is SGHVS, CDR2 FNYEAQ, per germline. CDR3 loop: CASRVRGQATETQYF. CDR3 nucleotides: TGTGCCAGCAGAGTTAGGGGACAGGCTACGGAGACCCAGTACTTC. Full variable domain (remainder filled in from reference TRBV7-6 and TRBJ2-5): GAGVSQSPRYKVTKRGQDVALRCDPISGHVSLYWYRQALGQGPEFLTYFNYEAQQDKSGLPNDRFSAERPEGSISTLTIQRTEQRDSAMYRCASRVRGQATETQYFGPGTRLLVL.

A remark on this clone: The same CDR3 also results from other DNA sequences found in this sample. V is TRBV30 and J is TRBJ2-7; the D is unclear. Germline loops: CDR1 GTSNPN, CDR2 SVGIG (reference sequence). This CDR3 is 12 amino acids long. V lost 0 bases and J 2 bases, leaving 5 bases between the germline ends. CDR3 loop: CAWSVGPYEQYF. As DNA, the CDR3 is TGTGCCTGGAGTGTAGGCCCCTACGAGCAGTACTTC.

This clone was counted ten times or more. This chain links TRBV29-1 with TRBJ2-2; D remains ambiguous. From germline, CDR1 is SQVTM and CDR2 ANQGSEA. The germline V and J ends were trimmed by 7 bases and 2 bases, with 8 bases remaining between them. This CDR3 is built from 12 residues. In DNA, the CDR3 is TGCAGCGCTGCCGTTAACACCGGGGAGCTGTTTTTT. This codes for CSAAVNTGELFF.

A note on this clone: At one boundary the junction diverges from the germline segment, which might be a read error. The chain combines TRBV30 with TRBJ2-7; D might be TRBD1 or TRBD2, each matching 5 bases. Germline V gives CDR1 GTSNPN, CDR2 SVGIG (reference sequence). The CDR3 is 15 amino acids. The DNA for the CDR3 is TGTGTCTGGAGTTACGGGACGGCAGTCTCCTACGAGCAGTACTTC. Amino acids: CVWSYGTAVSYEQYF.

In this sample, this clone turned up a few times. This chain uses TRBV5-5 with TRBJ1-6, with D hard to call. V lost 4 bases and J lost 10, with 9 bases in between. Germline assignment: CDR1 SGHKS and CDR2 YYEKEE (reference sequence). CDR3 length equals 12 residues. CDR3 loop: CASSGQNSPLHF. CDR3 nucleotides: TGTGCCAGCAGCGGTCAAAACTCACCCCTCCACTTT.

This clone was counted a few times. This chain uses TRBV6-6 with TRBJ1-1, with D perhaps TRBD1 (5 bases). Germline values: CDR1 MNHNY, CDR2 SVGAGI (reference sequence). The CDR3 length is 14 residues. V gave up 4 bases and J gave up 7 bases, with 16 bases separating them. The CDR3 DNA reads TGTGCCAGCAGTTTTCGGGTCGGGGACGGTGAAGCTTTCTTT. It yields the protein CASSFRVGDGEAFF.

In this sample, this clone turned up a few times. This chain links TRBV11-2 with TRBJ2-1, with 9 bases that match TRBD2. The CDR3 spans 15 residues. Germline V lookup: CDR1 SGHAT, CDR2 FQNNGV. The V gene end was trimmed by 1 base and the J gene end by 7 bases; junction bases not matched to a gene: 5. CDR3 bases: TGTGCCAGCAGCTTAGCAGGTAGCGGGAGAAATGAGCAGTTCTTC. Protein product: CASSLAGSGRNEQFF.

The chain has TRBV5-4 and TRBJ1-1; 8 bases fit TRBD1. Germline trimming cut 4 bases from V and 4 bases from J; bases unmatched to any gene: 12. This CDR3 has 16 amino acids. Germline-derived CDR1 and CDR2 are SGHNT and YYREEE (reference sequence). The CDR3 nucleotides read TGTGCCAGCAGCATAGGACAGGGTAGGGTAGGCACTGAAGCTTTCTTT. This codes for CASSIGQGRVGTEAFF.

This clone was found a few times. V is TRBV2 and J is TRBJ1-4; tentatively, D is TRBD1 (5 bases). CDR1 is SNHLY and CDR2 is FYNNEI in the germline V gene. Trimming left V 4 bases short and J 7 bases short, with 13 bases between. The CDR3 loop spans 14 amino acids. The CDR3 coding sequence is TGTGCCAGCAGTGCTGACAGTGGACCTGAAAAACTGTTTTTT. Translation gives CASSADSGPEKLFF.

This clone came up once. The likely explanation is a read error, given a far larger clone one base away. The chain recombines TRBV29-1 with TRBJ2-1, with D possibly matching TRBD2 (6 bases). Per the germline V gene, CDR1 is SQVTM and CDR2 is ANQGSEA. CDR3 size: 15 residues. CDR3 sequence: CSVEAGLRHYNERFF. Written as DNA, the CDR3 is TGCAGCGTTGAGGCGGGACTTCGACACTACAATGAGCGGTTCTTC.

This clone came up many times. The chain uses TRBV30 and TRBJ1-2; no firm D call. Germline V lookup: CDR1 GTSNPN, CDR2 SVGIG (reference sequence). The CDR3 contains 13 residues. V lost 2 bases, J lost 8 bases, and 15 bases lay in between. The CDR3 here is CAWSRQETGGYTF. In DNA, the CDR3 is TGTGCCTGGAGTCGGCAGGAAACCGGGGGCTACACCTTC. Using reference TRBV30 and TRBJ1-2 for the parts outside the CDR3, the full variable domain is SQTIHQWPATLVQPVGSPLSLECTVEGTSNPNLYWYRQAAGRGLQLLFYSVGIGQISSEVPQNLSASRPQDRQFILSSKKLLLSDSGFYLCAWSRQETGGYTFGSGTRLTVV.

Ten or more counts support this clone. V usage is TRBV29-1 and J usage is TRBJ2-5; D is possibly TRBD2 (5 bases). Judging by the DNA end, TRBJ2-7 fits better; the J call may be wrong. CDR1 and CDR2 (germline): SQVTM, ANQGSEA. The CDR3 is 13 residues long. The DNA for the CDR3 is TGCAGCTTCCGGGAAGGCCCGTTCGGCGAGCAGTACTTC. Residues: CSFREGPFGEQYF.

The V gene is TRBV29-1, the J gene TRBJ1-1, with D maybe TRBD1 (6 bases). Germline V lookup: CDR1 SQVTM, CDR2 ANQGSEA. Trimming shortened V by 7 bases and J by 1 base, and 13 bases separated the two germline ends. This CDR3 has 13 residues. CDR3 sequence: CSAGEQGNTEAFF. As DNA, the CDR3 is TGCAGCGCGGGGGAACAGGGGAACACTGAAGCTTTCTTT.

This clone occurred a few times. This chain connects TRBV28 to TRBJ2-5; D may be TRBD1 (5 bases). CDR1 is MDHEN, CDR2 SYDVKM, per germline. With 2 bases removed from V and 7 bases from J, the gap between germline ends came to 8 bases. CDR3 length: 12 residues. CDR3 region: CASSLNGATQYF. CDR3 DNA: TGTGCCAGCAGTTTAAATGGGGCGACCCAGTACTTC.

V and J are TRBV9 and TRBJ2-5; maybe TRBD2 (6 bases). Trimming removed 4 bases from V and 4 bases from J, with 23 bases in between. The CDR3 has 17 amino acids. Germline assignment: CDR1 SGDLS and CDR2 YYNGEE. In DNA, the CDR3 is TGTGCCAGCAGCCCGTATGCATACCGGGAGCTCCCAGAGACCCAGTACTTC. It codes for CASSPYAYRELPETQYF.

On this clone itself: A single base separates this from a much larger clone, so it may be a read error. The same CDR3 is also encoded by other DNA sequences in this sample. The rearrangement uses TRBV27 and TRBJ1-1; D unclear. The CDR3 contains 13 residues. The germline CDR1 and CDR2 sequences are MNHEY and SMNVEV (reference sequence). The CDR3 DNA is TGTGCTAGCAGTTTGTACGGTCTCGCTGAAGCTTTCTTT. Encoded protein: CASSLYGLAEAFF.

The V gene is TRBV7-9, the J gene TRBJ2-3, with 8 nucleotides matching TRBD1. Trimming cost V 1 base and J 2 bases; bases outside gene matches: 5. The length of the CDR3 is 16 residues. Germline assignment: CDR1 SEHNR and CDR2 FQNEAQ (reference sequence). The chain's CDR3 is CASSLGNRGSTDTQYF. CDR3 in DNA: TGTGCCAGCAGCTTAGGTAACAGGGGGTCCACAGATACGCAGTATTTT.

The table lists this clone with a few counts. One base away lies a much larger clone, so this may be a sequencing read error. The V gene is TRBV28, the J gene TRBJ1-1; 7 bases match TRBD1. The CDR3 has 13 residues. Germline assignment: CDR1 MDHEN and CDR2 SYDVKM. This CDR3 is CASSFRQGTDAFF. In DNA, the CDR3 is TGTGCCAGCAGTTTTCGACAGGGCACTGACGCTTTCTTT.

This clone was counted ten times or more. The rearrangement links TRBV7-8 to TRBJ1-1; D uncertain. Germline-derived CDR1 and CDR2 are SGHVS and FQNEAQ. V was trimmed by 0 bases and J by 4 bases, leaving 18 bases between them. The CDR3 consists of 17 residues. The CDR3 here is CASSLARARRSVTEAFF. The DNA for the CDR3 is TGTGCCAGCAGCTTAGCAAGGGCCCGGAGGTCGGTCACTGAAGCTTTCTTT.

This clone was seen many times. This chain links TRBV2 with TRBJ1-2; 9 nucleotides agree with TRBD1. CDR1 is SNHLY and CDR2 is FYNNEI in the germline V gene. Trimming removed 4 bases from V and 4 bases from J; junction bases left unmatched: 13. The CDR3 is 17 amino acids. CDR3 bases: TGTGCCAGCAGTGGGGACAGGGCAGACCCCCTATCCTATGGCTACACCTTC. It specifies CASSGDRADPLSYGYTF.

The J gene is TRBJ2-5, the V gene TRBV15, with D possibly matching TRBD2 (5 bases). Germline values: CDR1 LNHNV, CDR2 YYDKDF (reference sequence). The CDR3 runs 11 residues. V lost 5 bases and J lost 7, with 8 bases in between. The CDR3 protein is CATSSSGTQYF. CDR3 nucleotide sequence: TGTGCCACCAGCTCCAGCGGGACCCAGTACTTC.

This rearrangement joins TRBV5-1 to TRBJ2-1; D remains ambiguous. This CDR3 contains 15 residues. Trimming left V 0 bases short and J 0 bases short, with 7 bases between. CDR1 and CDR2 (germline): SGHRS, YFSETQ. The CDR3 here is CASSLDISSYNEQFF. CDR3 in DNA: TGCGCCAGCAGCTTGGACATAAGCTCCTACAATGAGCAGTTCTTC.

This clone appeared many times. The rearrangement joins TRBV29-1 to TRBJ1-1, with D uncertain. Germline CDR1 SQVTM, CDR2 ANQGSEA. CDR3 size: 12 residues. Trimming cost V 6 bases and J 1 base, with 9 bases left between them. CDR3 protein: CSVGYGNTEAFF. The CDR3 coding sequence is TGCAGCGTGGGATACGGGAACACTGAAGCTTTCTTT.

Points on this clone: With only one base between it and a far larger clone, this is likely a read error. The rearrangement links TRBV27 to TRBJ1-2; possible D gene TRBD1, 5 bases. This CDR3 has 14 amino acids. Between the trimmed V and J ends, which lost 5 bases and 4 bases, there was a span of 14 bases. The germline gives CDR1 MNHEY, CDR2 SMNVEV (reference sequence). Here the CDR3 DNA reads TGTGCCAGCAGTCTTAGTTGGGGCAGCTATGGCTACACCTTC. It specifies CASSLSWGSYGYTF.

The CDR3: CASGPQGALDYGYTF. CDR3 nucleotides: TGCGCCAGCGGCCCGCAGGGGGCGCTCGACTATGGCTACACCTTC. The V call is TRBV5-1, the J call TRBJ1-2; 8 bases line up with TRBD1. The V gene end was trimmed by 7 bases and the J gene end by 3 bases; junction bases not matched to a gene: 11. The CDR3 length is 15 residues. Germline CDR1 reads SGHRS; CDR2 reads YFSETQ. The variable domain in full, with the rest retrieved from reference TRBV5-1 and TRBJ1-2, is KAGVTQTPRYLIKTRGQQVTLSCSPISGHRSVSWYQQTPGQGLQFLFEYFSETQRNKGNFPGRFSGRQFSNSRSEMNVSTLELGDSALYLCASGPQGALDYGYTFGSGTRLTVV.

This clone was seen ten or more times. Additional DNA sequences in this sample encode the identical CDR3. This chain joins TRBV7-2 and TRBJ2-7; tentatively, D is TRBD1 (6 bases). V lost 5 bases to trimming and J lost 4 bases, with 18 bases between them. Germline assignment: CDR1 SGHTA and CDR2 FQGNSA. The CDR3 covers 15 residues. The CDR3 DNA is TGTGCCAGCAGCGAATCCGGGACAAGATCATACGAGCAGTACTTC. Protein product: CASSESGTRSYEQYF.

The chain uses TRBV6-1 and TRBJ1-5, with D unclear. The germline gives CDR1 MNHNS, CDR2 SASEGT. This CDR3 is built from 14 residues. Trimming took 1 base from V and 11 from J, leaving 15 bases between them. CDR3 sequence (DNA): TGTGCCAGCAGTGAAGTTGTGCTCCAAGTGGCCCAGCATTTT. This encodes CASSEVVLQVAQHF.